Detailed here is one T cell receptor (beta chain). Its antigen remains unknown. The record originates from a study of OX40 agonist ivuxolimab in advanced cancers. Study background: Ivuxolimab, an antibody acting as an agonist of OX40 (CD134), was used to treat patients. Cancers in dose escalation were hepatocellular, melanoma, renal cell and head and neck. Study-level findings and limits: Certain nonresponders additionally had low normalized T-cell clonal expansion. There were, on average, more expanded clones in CD8+ T cells than in CD4+.

TCRdb's copy holds only in-frame clones and misses some; the assay was immunoSEQ multiplex PCR. This sample has tens of thousands of clones, with roughly 87% found just once. This CDR3 has 19 amino acids. Trimming removed 0 bases from V and 2 bases from J; junction bases left unmatched: 15. Germline V CDR1 and CDR2: LNHNV, YYDKDF (reference sequence). The sequences come from CD4+ or CD8+ T cells sorted from blood, collected in a trial of the OX40 agonist ivuxolimab. The V and J genes are TRBV15 and TRBJ1-2, with 7 bases matching TRBD1. The TCR originated in an adult with an advanced solid tumor such as melanoma, head and neck, liver or kidney cancer. The DNA of the CDR3 is TGTGCCACCAGCAGAGATCAAGGGACAGCCACTTTTATAAACTATGGCTACACCTTC. Amino acid sequence: CATSRDQGTATFINYGYTF.